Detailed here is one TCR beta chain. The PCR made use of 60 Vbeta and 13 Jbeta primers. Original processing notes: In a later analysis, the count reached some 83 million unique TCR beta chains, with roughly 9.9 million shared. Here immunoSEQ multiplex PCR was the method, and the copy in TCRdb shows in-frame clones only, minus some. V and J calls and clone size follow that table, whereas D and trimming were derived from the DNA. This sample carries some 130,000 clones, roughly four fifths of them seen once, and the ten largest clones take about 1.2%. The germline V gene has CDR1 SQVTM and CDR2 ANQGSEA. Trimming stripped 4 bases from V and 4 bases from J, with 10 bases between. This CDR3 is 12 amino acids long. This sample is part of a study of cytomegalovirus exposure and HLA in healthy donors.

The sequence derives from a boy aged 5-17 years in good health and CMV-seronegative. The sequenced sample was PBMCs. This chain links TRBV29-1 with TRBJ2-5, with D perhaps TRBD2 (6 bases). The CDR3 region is CSVVPAGETQYF. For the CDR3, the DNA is TGCAGCGTTGTTCCAGCGGGAGAGACCCAGTACTTC.